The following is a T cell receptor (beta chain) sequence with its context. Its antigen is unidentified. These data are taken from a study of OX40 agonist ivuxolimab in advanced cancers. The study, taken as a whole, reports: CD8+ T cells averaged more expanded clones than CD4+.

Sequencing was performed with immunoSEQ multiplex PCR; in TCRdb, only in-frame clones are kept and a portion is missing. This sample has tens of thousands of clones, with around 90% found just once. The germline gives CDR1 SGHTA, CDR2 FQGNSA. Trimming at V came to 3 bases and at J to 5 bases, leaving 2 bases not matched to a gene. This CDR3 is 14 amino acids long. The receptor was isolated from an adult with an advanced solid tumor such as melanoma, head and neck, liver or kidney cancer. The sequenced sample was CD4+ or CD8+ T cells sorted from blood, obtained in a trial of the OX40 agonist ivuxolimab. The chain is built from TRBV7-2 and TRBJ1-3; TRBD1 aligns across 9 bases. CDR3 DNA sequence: TGTGCCAGCAGCTTGGACAGGGGTAGAAACACCATATATTTT. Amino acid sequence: CASSLDRGRNTIYF.